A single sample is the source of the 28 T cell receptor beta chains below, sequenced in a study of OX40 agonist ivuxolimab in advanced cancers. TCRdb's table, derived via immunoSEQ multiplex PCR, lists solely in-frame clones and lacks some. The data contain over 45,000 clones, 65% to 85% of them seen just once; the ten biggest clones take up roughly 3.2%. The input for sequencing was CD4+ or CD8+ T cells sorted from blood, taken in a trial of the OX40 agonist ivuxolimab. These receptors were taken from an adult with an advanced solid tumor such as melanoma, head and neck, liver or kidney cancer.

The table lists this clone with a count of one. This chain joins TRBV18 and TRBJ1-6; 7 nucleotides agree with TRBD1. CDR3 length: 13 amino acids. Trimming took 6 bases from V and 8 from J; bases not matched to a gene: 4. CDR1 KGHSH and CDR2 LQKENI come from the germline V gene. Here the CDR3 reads CASSPDRDSPLHF. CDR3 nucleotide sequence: TGTGCCAGCTCTCCCGACAGGGATTCACCCCTCCACTTT. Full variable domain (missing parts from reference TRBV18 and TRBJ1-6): NAGVMQNPRHLVRRRGQEARLRCSPMKGHSHVYWYRQLPEEGLKFMVYLQKENIIDESGMPKERFSAEFPKEGPSILRIQQVVRGDSAAYFCASSPDRDSPLHFGNGTRLTVT.

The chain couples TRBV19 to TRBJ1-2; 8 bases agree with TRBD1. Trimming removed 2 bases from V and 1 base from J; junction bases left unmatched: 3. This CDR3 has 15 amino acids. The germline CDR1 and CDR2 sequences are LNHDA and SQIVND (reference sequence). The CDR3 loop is CASSILQGVNYGYTF. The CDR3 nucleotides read TGTGCCAGTAGTATACTACAGGGGGTTAACTATGGCTACACCTTC.

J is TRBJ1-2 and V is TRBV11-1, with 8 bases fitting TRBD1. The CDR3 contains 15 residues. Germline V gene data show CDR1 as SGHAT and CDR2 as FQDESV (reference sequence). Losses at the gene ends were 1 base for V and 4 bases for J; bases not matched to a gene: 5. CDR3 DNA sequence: TGTGCCAGCAGCTTAGACACAGGGGGGACCTATGGCTACACCTTC. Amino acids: CASSLDTGGTYGYTF.

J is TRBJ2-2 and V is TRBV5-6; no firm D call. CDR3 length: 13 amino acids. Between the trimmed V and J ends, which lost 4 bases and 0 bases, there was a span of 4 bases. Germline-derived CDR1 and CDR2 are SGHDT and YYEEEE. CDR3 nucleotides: TGTGCCAGCAGCAGACCGAACACCGGGGAGCTGTTTTTT. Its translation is CASSRPNTGELFF.

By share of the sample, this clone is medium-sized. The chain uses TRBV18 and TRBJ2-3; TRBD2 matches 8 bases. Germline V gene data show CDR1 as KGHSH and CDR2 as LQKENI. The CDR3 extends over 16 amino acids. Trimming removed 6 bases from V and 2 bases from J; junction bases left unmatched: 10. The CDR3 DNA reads TGTGCCAGCTCCACCAGCGGCGGGAGGACCACAGATACGCAGTATTTT. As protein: CASSTSGGRTTDTQYF.

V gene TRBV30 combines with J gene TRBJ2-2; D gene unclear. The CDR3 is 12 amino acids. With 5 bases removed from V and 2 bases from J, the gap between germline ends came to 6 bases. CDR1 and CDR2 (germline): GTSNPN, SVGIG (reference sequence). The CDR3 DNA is TGTGCCTGGGGCAGCAACACCGGGGAGCTGTTTTTT. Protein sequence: CAWGSNTGELFF.

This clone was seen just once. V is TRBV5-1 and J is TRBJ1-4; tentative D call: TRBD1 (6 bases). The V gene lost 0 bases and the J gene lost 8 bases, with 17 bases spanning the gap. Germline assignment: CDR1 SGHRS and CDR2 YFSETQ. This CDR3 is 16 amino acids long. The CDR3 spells CASSLGTTPQGEKLFF. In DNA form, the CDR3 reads TGCGCCAGCAGCTTGGGGACGACGCCACAGGGCGAAAAACTGTTTTTT.

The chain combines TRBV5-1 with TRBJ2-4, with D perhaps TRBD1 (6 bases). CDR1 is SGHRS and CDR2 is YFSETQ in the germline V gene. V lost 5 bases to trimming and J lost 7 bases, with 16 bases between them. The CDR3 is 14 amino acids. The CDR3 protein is CASRSDSLLNIQYF. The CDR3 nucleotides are TGCGCCAGCAGATCGGACAGCCTCTTGAACATTCAGTACTTC.

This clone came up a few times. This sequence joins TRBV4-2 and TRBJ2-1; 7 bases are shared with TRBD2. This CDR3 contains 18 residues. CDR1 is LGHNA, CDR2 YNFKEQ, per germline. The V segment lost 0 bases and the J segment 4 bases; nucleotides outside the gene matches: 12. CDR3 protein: CASSQDPSGDLPYNEQFF. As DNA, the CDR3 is TGTGCCAGCAGCCAAGATCCTAGCGGAGACCTCCCTTACAATGAGCAGTTCTTC.

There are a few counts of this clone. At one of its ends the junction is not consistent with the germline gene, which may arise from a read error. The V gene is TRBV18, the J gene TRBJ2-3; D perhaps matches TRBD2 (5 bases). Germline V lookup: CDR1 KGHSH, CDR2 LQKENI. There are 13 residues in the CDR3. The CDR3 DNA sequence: TGTGCCAGCTCTCCACGCCGGGAAGATACGCAGTATTTT. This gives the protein CASSPRREDTQYF.

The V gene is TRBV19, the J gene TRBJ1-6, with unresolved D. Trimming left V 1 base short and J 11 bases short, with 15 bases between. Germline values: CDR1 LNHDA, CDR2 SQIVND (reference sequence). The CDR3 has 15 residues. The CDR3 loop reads CASSIGSASGAPLHF. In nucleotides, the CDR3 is TGTGCCAGTAGTATAGGATCCGCGTCCGGGGCACCCCTCCACTTT.

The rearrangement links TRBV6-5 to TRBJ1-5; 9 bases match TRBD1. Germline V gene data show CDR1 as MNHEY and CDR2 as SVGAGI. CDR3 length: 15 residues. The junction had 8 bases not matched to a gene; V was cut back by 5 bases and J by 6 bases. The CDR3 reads CASSADRGFVQPQHF. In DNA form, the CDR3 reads TGTGCCAGCAGTGCCGACAGGGGGTTCGTTCAGCCCCAGCATTTT.

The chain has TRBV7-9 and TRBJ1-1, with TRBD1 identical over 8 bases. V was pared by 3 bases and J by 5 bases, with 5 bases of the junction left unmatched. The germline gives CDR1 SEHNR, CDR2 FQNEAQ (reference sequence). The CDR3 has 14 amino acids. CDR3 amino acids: CASSFVNRGTEAFF. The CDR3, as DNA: TGTGCCAGCAGCTTCGTAAACAGGGGGACTGAAGCTTTCTTT.

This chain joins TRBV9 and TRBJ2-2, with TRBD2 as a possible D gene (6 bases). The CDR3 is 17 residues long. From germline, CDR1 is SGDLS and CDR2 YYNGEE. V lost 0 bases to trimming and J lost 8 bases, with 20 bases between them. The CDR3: CASSVATSGPRMGELFF. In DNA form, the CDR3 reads TGTGCCAGCAGCGTAGCTACGAGCGGGCCCAGAATGGGGGAGCTGTTTTTT.

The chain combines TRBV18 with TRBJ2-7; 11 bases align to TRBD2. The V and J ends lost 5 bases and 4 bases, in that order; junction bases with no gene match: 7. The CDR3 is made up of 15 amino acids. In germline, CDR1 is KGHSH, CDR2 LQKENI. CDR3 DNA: TGTGCCAGCTCAACAATAGCGGGAGGGCAATACGAGCAGTACTTC. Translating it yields CASSTIAGGQYEQYF.

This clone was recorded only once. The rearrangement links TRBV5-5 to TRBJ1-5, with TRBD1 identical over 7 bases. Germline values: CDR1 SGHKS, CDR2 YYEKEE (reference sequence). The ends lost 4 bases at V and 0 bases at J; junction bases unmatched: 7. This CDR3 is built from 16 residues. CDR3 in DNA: TGTGCCAGCAGCCGGGGGACAGCCTATAGCAATCAGCCCCAGCATTTT. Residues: CASSRGTAYSNQPQHF. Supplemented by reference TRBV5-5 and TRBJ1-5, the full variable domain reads DAGVTQSPTHLIKTRGQQVTLRCSPISGHKSVSWYQQVLGQGPQFIFQYYEKEERGRGNFPDRFSARQFPNYSSELNVNALLLGDSALYLCASSRGTAYSNQPQHFGDGTRLSIL.

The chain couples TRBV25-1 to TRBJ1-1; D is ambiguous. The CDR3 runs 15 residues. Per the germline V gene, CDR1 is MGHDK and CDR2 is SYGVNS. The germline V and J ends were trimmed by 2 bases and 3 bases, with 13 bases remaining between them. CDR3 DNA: TGTGCCAGCAGTGAAAGACTCATTGGGGACACTGAAGCTTTCTTT. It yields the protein CASSERLIGDTEAFF.

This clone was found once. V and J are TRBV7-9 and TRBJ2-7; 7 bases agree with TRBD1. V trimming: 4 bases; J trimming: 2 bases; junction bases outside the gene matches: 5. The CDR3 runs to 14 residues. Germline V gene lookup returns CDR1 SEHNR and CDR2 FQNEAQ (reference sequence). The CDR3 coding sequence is TGTGCCAGCAGCTGGGGACAGTCCCCCTACGAGCAGTACTTC. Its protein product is CASSWGQSPYEQYF.

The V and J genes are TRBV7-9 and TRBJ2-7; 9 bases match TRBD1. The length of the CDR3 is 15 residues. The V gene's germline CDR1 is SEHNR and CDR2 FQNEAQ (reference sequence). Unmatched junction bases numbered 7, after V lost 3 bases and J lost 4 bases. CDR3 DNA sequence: TGTGCCAGCAGCTTCCCCAGGACAGGGGTATACGAGCAGTACTTC. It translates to CASSFPRTGVYEQYF.

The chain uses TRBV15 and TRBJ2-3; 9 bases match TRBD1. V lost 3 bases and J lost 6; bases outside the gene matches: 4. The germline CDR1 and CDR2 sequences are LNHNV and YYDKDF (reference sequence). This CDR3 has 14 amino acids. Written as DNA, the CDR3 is TGTGCCACCAGCAGGCGGACAGGGGCCGATACGCAGTATTTT. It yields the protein CATSRRTGADTQYF.

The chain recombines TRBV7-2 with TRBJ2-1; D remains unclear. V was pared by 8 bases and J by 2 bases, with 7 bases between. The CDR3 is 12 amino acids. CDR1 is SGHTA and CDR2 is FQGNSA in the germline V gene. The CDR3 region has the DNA TGTGCCAGCTCTCCAGCCTACAATGAGCAGTTCTTC. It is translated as CASSPAYNEQFF.

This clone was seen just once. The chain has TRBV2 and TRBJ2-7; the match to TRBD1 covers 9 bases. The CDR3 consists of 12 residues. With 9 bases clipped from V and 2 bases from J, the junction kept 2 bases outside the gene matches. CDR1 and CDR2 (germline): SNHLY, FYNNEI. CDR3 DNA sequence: TGTGCCAGGGGGACAGGGCCCTACGAGCAGTACTTC. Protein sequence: CARGTGPYEQYF. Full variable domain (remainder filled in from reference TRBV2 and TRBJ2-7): EPEVTQTPSHQVTQMGQEVILRCVPISNHLYFYWYRQILGQKVEFLVSFYNNEISEKSEIFDDQFSVERPDGSNFTLKIRSTKLEDSAMYFCARGTGPYEQYFGPGTRLTVT.

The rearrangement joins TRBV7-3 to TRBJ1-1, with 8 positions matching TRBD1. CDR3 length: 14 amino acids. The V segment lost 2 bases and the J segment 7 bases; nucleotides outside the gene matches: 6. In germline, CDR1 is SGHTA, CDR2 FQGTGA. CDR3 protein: CASSLAPGGGEAFF. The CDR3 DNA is TGTGCCAGCAGCTTAGCACCAGGGGGCGGTGAAGCTTTCTTT.

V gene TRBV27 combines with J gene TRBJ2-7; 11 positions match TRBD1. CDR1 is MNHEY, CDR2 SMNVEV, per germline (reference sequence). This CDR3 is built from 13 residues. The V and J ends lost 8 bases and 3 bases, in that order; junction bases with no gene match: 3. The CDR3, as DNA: TGTGCCAGCTGGACAGGGGGCCACTACGAGCAGTACTTC. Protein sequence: CASWTGGHYEQYF.

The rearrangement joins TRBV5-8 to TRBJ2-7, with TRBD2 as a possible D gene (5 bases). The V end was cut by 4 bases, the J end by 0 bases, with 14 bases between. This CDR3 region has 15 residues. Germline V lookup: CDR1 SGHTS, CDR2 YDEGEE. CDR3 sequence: CASSRAGRGSYEQYF. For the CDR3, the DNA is TGTGCCAGCAGCCGTGCCGGACGGGGCTCCTACGAGCAGTACTTC.

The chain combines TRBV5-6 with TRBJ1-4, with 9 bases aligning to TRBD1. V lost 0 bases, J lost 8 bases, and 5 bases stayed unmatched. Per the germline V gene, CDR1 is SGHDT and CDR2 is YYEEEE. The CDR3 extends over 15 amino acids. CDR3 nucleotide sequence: TGTGCCAGCAGCTTGGTCGGGACAGGGAAGGAAAAACTGTTTTTT. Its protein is CASSLVGTGKEKLFF. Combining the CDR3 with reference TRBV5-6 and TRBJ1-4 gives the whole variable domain DAGVTQSPTHLIKTRGQQVTLRCSPKSGHDTVSWYQQALGQGPQFIFQYYEEEERQRGNFPDRFSGHQFPNYSSELNVNALLLGDSALYLCASSLVGTGKEKLFFGSGTQLSVL.

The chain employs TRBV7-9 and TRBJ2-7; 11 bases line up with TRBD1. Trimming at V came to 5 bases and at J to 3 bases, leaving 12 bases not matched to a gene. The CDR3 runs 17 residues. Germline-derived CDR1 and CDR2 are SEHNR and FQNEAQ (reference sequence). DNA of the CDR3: TGTGCCAGCAGCGCGGGACAGGGGGGGACTGGCGGCTACGAGCAGTACTTC. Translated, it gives CASSAGQGGTGGYEQYF.

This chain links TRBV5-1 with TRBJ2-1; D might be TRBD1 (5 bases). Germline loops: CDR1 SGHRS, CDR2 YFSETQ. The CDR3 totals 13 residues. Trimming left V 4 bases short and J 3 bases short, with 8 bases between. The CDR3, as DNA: TGCGCCAGCAGCACCGACAGCTACAATGAGCAGTTCTTC. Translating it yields CASSTDSYNEQFF. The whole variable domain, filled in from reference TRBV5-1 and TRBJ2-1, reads KAGVTQTPRYLIKTRGQQVTLSCSPISGHRSVSWYQQTPGQGLQFLFEYFSETQRNKGNFPGRFSGRQFSNSRSEMNVSTLELGDSALYLCASSTDSYNEQFFGPGTRLTVL.